Following are 8 T cell receptor beta chains from one sample sequenced in a study of T cell responses to AZD1222 COVID-19 vaccine. Using immunoSEQ multiplex PCR, the repertoire was profiled, and TCRdb retains in-frame clones only, with some absent. Of tens of thousands of clones detected, about 90% appear once; the ten largest clones hold 3.1%. The sequenced sample was peripheral blood, obtained 28 days after the second AZD1222 dose. Receptors originate from an adult who received the AZD1222 COVID-19 vaccine.

The chain joins TRBV28 to TRBJ1-4; tentatively, D is TRBD1 (5 bases). Germline values: CDR1 MDHEN, CDR2 SYDVKM. Between the trimmed V and J ends, which lost 2 bases and 3 bases, there was a span of 13 bases. This CDR3 has 16 residues. The CDR3 bases are TGTGCCAGCAGTTTAATTCGGGGGTCGTCTAATGAAAAACTGTTTTTT. Translation gives CASSLIRGSSNEKLFF.

The chain links TRBV7-7 to TRBJ1-5; D not resolved. The germline gives CDR1 SSHAT, CDR2 FNYEAQ (reference sequence). The V gene lost 2 bases and the J gene lost 5 bases, with 16 bases spanning the gap. This CDR3 contains 16 residues. CDR3 region: CASSLNGPRSYQPQHF. CDR3 DNA: TGTGCCAGCAGCTTAAACGGTCCCAGATCCTATCAGCCCCAGCATTTT.

V usage is TRBV29-1 and J usage is TRBJ2-5; no definite D call. Trimming pared 7 bases from V and 1 base from J, leaving 10 bases between. This CDR3 is built from 12 residues. Germline V lookup: CDR1 SQVTM, CDR2 ANQGSEA. For the CDR3, the DNA is TGCAGCGCCAGTATAGGCCAAGAGACCCAGTACTTC. Translation gives CSASIGQETQYF. Based on the CDR3 plus reference TRBV29-1 and TRBJ2-5, the full variable domain is SAVISQKPSRDICQRGTSLTIQCQVDSQVTMMFWYRQQPGQSLTLIATANQGSEATYESGFVIDKFPISRPNLTFSTLTVSNMSPEDSSIYLCSASIGQETQYFGPGTRLLVL.

The chain couples TRBV19 to TRBJ1-6, with a tentative D call TRBD1 (6 bases). Trimming took 1 base from V and 9 from J, leaving 10 bases between them. Germline-derived CDR1 and CDR2 are LNHDA and SQIVND (reference sequence). CDR3 size: 14 residues. CDR3 bases: TGTGCCAGTAGTATAGTACAGGGTGGTTCACCCCTCCACTTT. Amino acid sequence: CASSIVQGGSPLHF.

The chain uses TRBV5-1 and TRBJ2-3; D remains ambiguous. Germline V lookup: CDR1 SGHRS, CDR2 YFSETQ. The CDR3 is made up of 12 amino acids. The V end was cut by 4 bases, the J end by 2 bases, with 5 bases between. CDR3 residues: CASSPNTDTQYF. In DNA form, the CDR3 reads TGCGCCAGCAGCCCTAACACAGATACGCAGTATTTT. The full variable domain, with the rest looked up from reference TRBV5-1 and TRBJ2-3, is KAGVTQTPRYLIKTRGQQVTLSCSPISGHRSVSWYQQTPGQGLQFLFEYFSETQRNKGNFPGRFSGRQFSNSRSEMNVSTLELGDSALYLCASSPNTDTQYFGPGTRLTVL.

J is TRBJ1-3 and V is TRBV30, with D perhaps TRBD1 (6 bases). V was pared by 3 bases and J by 3 bases, with 12 bases between. This CDR3 comprises 14 residues. Germline-derived CDR1 and CDR2 are GTSNPN and SVGIG (reference sequence). In DNA form, the CDR3 reads TGTGCCTGGAGAGCCCGACAGGTTGGAAACACCATATATTTT. Residues: CAWRARQVGNTIYF.

This rearrangement joins TRBV5-5 to TRBJ1-2; D unclear. V was cut by 0 bases and J by 3 bases, with 6 bases left in between. There are 13 residues in the CDR3. Germline CDR1 and CDR2: SGHKS and YYEKEE (reference sequence). CDR3 loop: CASSLDWYYGYTF. The CDR3 region has the DNA TGTGCCAGCAGCTTGGACTGGTACTATGGCTACACCTTC. Combining the CDR3 with reference TRBV5-5 and TRBJ1-2 gives the whole variable domain DAGVTQSPTHLIKTRGQQVTLRCSPISGHKSVSWYQQVLGQGPQFIFQYYEKEERGRGNFPDRFSARQFPNYSSELNVNALLLGDSALYLCASSLDWYYGYTFGSGTRLTVV.

The table lists this clone with a count of one. The chain has TRBV11-2 and TRBJ1-1; 7 bases align to TRBD1. The J segment lost 10 bases and the V segment lost 1 base, leaving 12 bases of the junction unmatched. The CDR3 runs to 15 residues. CDR1 and CDR2 from the germline V gene are SGHAT and FQNNGV. This CDR3 is CASSLVGRQTGAAFF. The CDR3 coding sequence is TGTGCCAGCAGCTTAGTTGGACGGCAAACAGGGGCAGCTTTCTTT.